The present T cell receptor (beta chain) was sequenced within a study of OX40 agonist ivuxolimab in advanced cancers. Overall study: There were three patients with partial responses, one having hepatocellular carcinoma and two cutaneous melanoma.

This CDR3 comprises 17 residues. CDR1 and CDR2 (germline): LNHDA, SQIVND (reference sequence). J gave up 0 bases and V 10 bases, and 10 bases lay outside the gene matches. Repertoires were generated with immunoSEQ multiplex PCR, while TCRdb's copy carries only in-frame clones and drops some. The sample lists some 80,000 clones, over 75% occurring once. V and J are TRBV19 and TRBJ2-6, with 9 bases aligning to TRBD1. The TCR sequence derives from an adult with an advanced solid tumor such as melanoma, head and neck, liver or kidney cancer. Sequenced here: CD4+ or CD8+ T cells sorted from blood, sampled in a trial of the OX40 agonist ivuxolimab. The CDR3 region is CATQDRGGPSGANVLTF. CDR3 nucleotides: TGTGCCACCCAGGACAGGGGCGGACCCTCTGGGGCCAACGTCCTGACTTTC.